Listed below are T cell receptor beta chains from one sample, sequenced in a study of blood T cell repertoires in COVID-19. The assay was immunoSEQ multiplex PCR, and TCRdb's table has in-frame clones only and misses some. The sample includes under 95,000 clones, around 82% seen only once; the top ten take 1.2%. The sequenced sample was peripheral blood. The receptors were gathered from a woman of 80 years or more with acute or convalescent COVID-19. CDR3s leave out the opening cysteine and the closing phenylalanine or tryptophan.

len	v_gene	j_gene	CDR3aa
13	TRBV2	TRBJ2-3	ATTTSAGTTDTQY
13	TRBV2	TRBJ2-3	ASRPTSGGADTQY
13	TRBV5-4	TRBJ2-7	ASSRSQDYLYEQY
9	TRBV5-1	TRBJ2-1	ASSFSNEQF
12	TRBV3-1/TRBV3-2	TRBJ1-1	ASTQGASNTEAF
16	TRBV5-4	TRBJ2-1	ASSLGGQREYVYNEQF
11	TRBV27	TRBJ1-1	ASQGALATEAF
13	TRBV2	TRBJ2-7	ASSFQGLGPYEQY
16	TRBV10-2	TRBJ2-1	ASSETLLAGGSYNEQF
14	TRBV6-2/TRBV6-3	TRBJ2-1	ASSPGTGRGPAEQF
17	TRBV4-1	TRBJ2-3	ASSHLPPGTSEGTDTQY
12	TRBV7-2	TRBJ1-2	ASSLGGLIYGYT
14	TRBV5-1	TRBJ2-5	ASSFQLAGGQETQY
13	TRBV25-1	TRBJ2-5	ASSATTGKAETQY
13	TRBV5-1	TRBJ1-2	ASSPTRDRGGGYT
13	TRBV6-6	TRBJ1-6	ASSYLDRGDSPLH